This T cell receptor (beta chain) appears in the sequencing data of a study of CD8+ T cells in alopecia areata. Reverse transcription of extracted RNA yielded cDNA, which provided the sequencing template. TCRdb's copy holds only in-frame clones and misses some; the assay was immunoSEQ multiplex PCR. The sample records over 95,000 clones, roughly two fifths being singletons. Germline V gives CDR1 SQVTM, CDR2 ANQGSEA. The CDR3 loop spans 13 amino acids. V was clipped by 5 bases and J by 9 bases, with 20 bases between them. This TCR came from a human donor with alopecia areata. The chain is built from TRBV29-1 and TRBJ2-7; D unclear. The sequenced sample consisted of CD4+ T cells sorted from blood. The CDR3 DNA sequence: TGCAGCGTTCTTTTCGGTTCAGGAGCAAGGCAGTACTTC. It translates to CSVLFGSGARQYF.